This TCR beta chain was captured in a study of blood T cell repertoires in COVID-19. Study background: Whether acute or convalescent, the COVID-19 samples came from the United States, Italy and Spain. In each case, the material was cDNA or gDNA derived from T cells, B-cell-depleted T cells, or PBMCs.

CDR1 and CDR2 from the germline V gene are LGHDT and YNNKEL (reference sequence). This CDR3 is built from 13 residues. Trimming cost V 4 bases and J 3 bases, with 8 bases left between them. Sequencing was performed with immunoSEQ multiplex PCR; in TCRdb, only in-frame clones are kept and a portion is missing. The top ten hold roughly 18% of the sample, which has 59,000 or so clones, around 67% seen once. The sample consisted of peripheral blood. The source is a woman aged 45-65 years with active or convalescent COVID-19. The chain joins TRBV3-1 (or the pseudogene TRBV3-2) to TRBJ2-3; D not certain. The chain's CDR3 is CASSLPSTDTQYF. The CDR3 coding sequence is TGTGCCAGCAGCCTCCCCAGTACAGATACGCAGTATTTT.